These 5 T cell receptor beta chains share one sample of origin, sequenced in a study of blood T cell repertoires in COVID-19. Generated by immunoSEQ multiplex PCR, the TCRdb table keeps only in-frame clones and is missing some. The sample records 350,000 or so clones, 85% to 90% being singletons. What was sequenced was PBMCs or T cells enriched from blood (not recorded which). The receptors were gathered from a woman aged 25-40 years who had been exposed to COVID-19.

This rearrangement joins TRBV4-1 to TRBJ1-3; D gene uncertain. V gave up 4 bases and J gave up 4 bases, with 14 bases separating them. The CDR3 has 15 residues. In germline, CDR1 is MGHRA, CDR2 YSYEKL. The CDR3 coding sequence is TGCGCCAGCAGCCCCCCGGCCGGGGTGGGAAACACCATATATTTT. Translation gives CASSPPAGVGNTIYF.

This chain joins TRBV11-3 and TRBJ2-1; TRBD2 aligns across 14 bases. From germline, CDR1 is SGHNT and CDR2 YENEEA. This CDR3 comprises 20 residues. Trimming cost V 4 bases and J 0 bases; bases outside gene matches: 11. The CDR3 DNA follows: TGTGCCAGCAGCTCCCCGACTAGCGGGAGGGCCTTCGGCTCCTACAATGAGCAGTTCTTC. It is translated as CASSSPTSGRAFGSYNEQFF.

The rearrangement joins TRBV7-8 to TRBJ2-1; 9 nucleotides align to TRBD2. Losses at the gene ends were 5 bases for V and 4 bases for J; bases not matched to a gene: 6. The CDR3 covers 15 residues. Germline CDR1 reads SGHVS; CDR2 reads FQNEAQ. The CDR3 spells CASSPRREGYNEQFF. The CDR3 coding sequence is TGTGCCAGCAGCCCGCGGCGGGAGGGGTACAATGAGCAGTTCTTC.

CDR3: CASSYPQGKGNSPLHF. The CDR3 bases are TGTGCCAGCAGTTATCCACAGGGAAAAGGAAATTCACCCCTCCACTTT. This chain links TRBV6-2 or TRBV6-3 with TRBJ1-6; a weak D match, TRBD1 (6 bases). The CDR3 is 16 residues long. The V gene lost 3 bases and the J gene lost 7 bases, with 16 bases spanning the gap. Germline-derived CDR1 and CDR2 are MNHEY and SVGEGT.

In its sample, this clone was seen once. This sequence joins TRBV24-1 and TRBJ2-1; TRBD1 is a possible D gene (6 bases). V lost 6 bases to trimming and J lost 8 bases, with 25 bases between them. The CDR3 totals 17 residues. Germline values: CDR1 KGHDR, CDR2 SFDVKD. CDR3 coding DNA: TGTGCCACCAGTCCCTTTGCAGGGGAAAGGAAGTCTGATGAGCAGTTCTTC. This gives the protein CATSPFAGERKSDEQFF.